This TCR beta chain was documented in a study of PD-1 blockade in classical Hodgkin lymphoma. Points from the study as a whole: Complete responders' baseline diversity resembled that of newly diagnosed patients. TCR diversity in CD4+, not CD8+, cells rose significantly by C4D1.

This clone was counted a few times. Its antigen is unknown. All the patients suffered relapse after autologous stem cell transplantation, and brentuximab vedotin exposure differed. The table came from immunoSEQ multiplex PCR; TCRdb's copy has only in-frame clones and leaves some out. The sample shows 90,000 to 120,000 clones, about 89% of them seen only once. The germline V gene has CDR1 SGHVS and CDR2 FQNEAQ. V lost 5 bases to trimming and J lost 0 bases; unmatched junction nucleotides: 6. The CDR3 sequence is 15 residues long. The receptor was isolated from a human donor with classical Hodgkin lymphoma. The starting material was peripheral blood mononuclear cells (PBMCs), obtained before the second cycle of nivolumab. The chain has TRBV7-8 and TRBJ2-7; 8 positions match TRBD1. The CDR3 reads CASSQPGQDSYEQYF. The CDR3 nucleotides are TGTGCCAGCAGCCAACCGGGACAGGACTCCTACGAGCAGTACTTC.